This entry lists 7 T cell receptor beta chains sequenced from one sample in a study of cytomegalovirus exposure and HLA in healthy donors. The PCR made use of 60 Vbeta and 13 Jbeta primers. Profiled with immunoSEQ multiplex PCR; TCRdb holds only in-frame clones, not every one. The table includes fewer than 150,000 clones, 85% detected once. Source material: PBMCs. These receptors came from a woman in her twenties or thirties in good health and CMV-seropositive.

The V gene is TRBV7-2, the J gene TRBJ2-7; TRBD2 matches 8 bases. J was trimmed by 0 bases and V by 4 bases; bases with no gene match: 8. Germline assignment: CDR1 SGHTA and CDR2 FQGNSA. This CDR3 has 16 residues. The CDR3 reads CASSYKAGAVSYEQYF. The CDR3 DNA reads as TGTGCCAGCAGCTACAAAGCGGGAGCCGTCTCCTACGAGCAGTACTTC.

V and J are TRBV14 and TRBJ1-3, with D possibly matching TRBD1 (5 bases). V was pared by 4 bases and J by 0 bases, with 10 bases between. This CDR3 is 15 amino acids long. Germline-derived CDR1 and CDR2 are SGHDN and FVKESK. The CDR3 bases are TGTGCCAGCAGCCGACAGCTTAACTCTGGAAACACCATATATTTT. It is translated as CASSRQLNSGNTIYF. The full variable domain, its missing parts supplied by reference TRBV14 and TRBJ1-3, is EAGVTQFPSHSVIEKGQTVTLRCDPISGHDNLYWYRRVMGKEIKFLLHFVKESKQDESGMPNNRFLAERTGGTYSTLKVQPAELEDSGVYFCASSRQLNSGNTIYFGEGSWLTVV.

The chain employs TRBV5-1 and TRBJ1-2, with D maybe TRBD1 (6 bases). V lost 4 bases and J lost 7, with 11 bases in between. Germline CDR1 and CDR2: SGHRS and YFSETQ. The length of the CDR3 is 12 residues. In DNA, the CDR3 is TGCGCCAGCAGCGACTCCAGGGGTGGCTACACCTTC. It codes for CASSDSRGGYTF.

The chain employs TRBV30 and TRBJ1-5, with TRBD1 matching 9 bases. The CDR3 loop spans 14 amino acids. Losses at the gene ends were 3 bases for V and 7 bases for J; bases not matched to a gene: 7. The V gene's germline CDR1 is GTSNPN and CDR2 SVGIG (reference sequence). The chain's CDR3 is CAWSSGTGNQPQHF. In DNA form, the CDR3 reads TGTGCCTGGAGCTCCGGGACAGGGAACCAGCCCCAGCATTTT.

This chain joins TRBV2 and TRBJ1-4; 7 nucleotides align to TRBD1. J gave up 3 bases and V 5 bases, and 3 bases lay outside the gene matches. The CDR3 runs 14 residues. Germline-derived CDR1 and CDR2 are SNHLY and FYNNEI. The chain's CDR3 is CASSSQGSNEKLFF. DNA of the CDR3: TGTGCCAGCAGTTCACAGGGGTCTAATGAAAAACTGTTTTTT.

This clone has more than one count but fewer than ten. The genes are TRBV29-1 and TRBJ1-1, with D possibly TRBD1 on 6 matching bases. Per the germline V gene, CDR1 is SQVTM and CDR2 is ANQGSEA. Trimming stripped 7 bases from V and 4 bases from J, with 22 bases between. This CDR3 is 15 amino acids long. CDR3 region: CSASEGVFSGTEAFF. As DNA, the CDR3 is TGCAGCGCCTCTGAGGGGGTTTTCAGCGGCACTGAAGCTTTCTTT.

J is TRBJ1-2 and V is TRBV7-9; 8 bases are a match to TRBD1. From germline, CDR1 is SEHNR and CDR2 FQNEAQ (reference sequence). V shed 4 bases, J shed 8 bases, and the junction held 9 bases outside the gene matches. This CDR3 has 14 residues. Written as DNA, the CDR3 is TGTGCCAGCAGCTACCCCCAGGGGGCAAGGGGCTACACCTTC. Amino acid sequence: CASSYPQGARGYTF.